The 18 T cell receptor beta chains reported below all come from one sample, sequenced in a study of regulatory and conventional T cells in RAG deficiency. Generated by immunoSEQ multiplex PCR, the TCRdb table keeps only in-frame clones and is missing some. The profile shows over 10,000 clones, approximately 93% of them singletons. Genomic DNA came from blood conventional CD4+ T cells gated CD25-low CD127-high. These data were also filed under a second study, of regulatory T cells. As that report states: The primer mix had 52 TRBV and 13 TRBJ primers.

The sample consisted of CD4+ effector T cells sorted from blood. The origin of the receptors is a human donor in good health.

The chain links TRBV7-2 to TRBJ2-5; 16 bases line up with TRBD2. V lost 5 bases and J lost 4; bases outside the gene matches: 4. Looked up from germline, CDR1 is SGHTA and CDR2 is FQGNSA. The CDR3 contains 16 residues. The CDR3 DNA is TGTGCCAGCAGCAGGGGACTAGCGGGGGGGCGAGAGACCCAGTACTTC. Amino acids: CASSRGLAGGRETQYF.

This rearrangement joins TRBV7-8 to TRBJ1-1; possible D gene TRBD1, 5 bases. This CDR3 comprises 15 residues. Germline V gene sequence: CDR1 SGHVS, CDR2 FQNEAQ. V was clipped by 4 bases and J by 5 bases, with 17 bases between them. Here the CDR3 reads CASSSGWGVGTEAFF. The CDR3 bases are TGTGCCAGCAGCTCGGGATGGGGGGTGGGGACTGAAGCTTTCTTT.

The chain is built from TRBV27 and TRBJ1-6, with D perhaps matching TRBD1 (6 bases). With 4 bases removed from V and 0 bases from J, the gap between germline ends came to 19 bases. The V gene's germline CDR1 is MNHEY and CDR2 SMNVEV (reference sequence). CDR3 size: 19 residues. The chain's CDR3 is CASSSRGSRFSSYNSPLHF. The CDR3 DNA follows: TGTGCCAGCAGTTCCAGGGGCAGCAGGTTTAGCTCCTATAATTCACCCCTCCACTTT.

The rearrangement joins TRBV11-2 to TRBJ2-7, with 10 bases that match TRBD1. J lost 5 bases, V lost 1 base, and 5 bases had no gene match. The CDR3 length is 15 residues. Germline V gives CDR1 SGHAT, CDR2 FQNNGV. CDR3 in amino acids: CASSLGRTGGDEQYF. DNA of the CDR3: TGTGCCAGCAGCTTAGGAAGGACAGGGGGGGACGAGCAGTACTTC.

CDR3: CASSRRGMYEQYF. CDR3 nucleotides: TGTGCCAGCAGTCGCAGGGGGATGTACGAGCAGTACTTC. The chain couples TRBV6-1 to TRBJ2-7, with 7 bases aligning to TRBD1. The CDR3 totals 13 residues. The V gene end was trimmed by 5 bases and the J gene end by 4 bases; junction bases not matched to a gene: 5. The V gene's germline CDR1 is MNHNS and CDR2 SASEGT.

V is TRBV5-4 and J is TRBJ2-3; maybe TRBD2 (5 bases). In germline, CDR1 is SGHNT, CDR2 YYREEE (reference sequence). V gave up 1 base and J gave up 2 bases, with 11 bases separating them. This CDR3 has 15 residues. This chain's CDR3 is CASSLYSGFTDTQYF. CDR3 in DNA: TGTGCCAGCAGCTTGTACAGCGGCTTCACAGATACGCAGTATTTT.

This sequence joins TRBV30 and TRBJ1-2, with D possibly matching TRBD1 (5 bases). This CDR3 has 15 amino acids. V lost 0 bases and J 4 bases, leaving 15 bases between the germline ends. CDR1 and CDR2 from the germline V gene are GTSNPN and SVGIG (reference sequence). The CDR3, as DNA: TGTGCCTGGAGTGTCAACCCAGGGCCTCCCTATGGCTACACCTTC. It specifies CAWSVNPGPPYGYTF.

This sequence joins TRBV6-5 and TRBJ1-2; the D is unclear. The CDR3 is 16 residues long. Germline V gene lookup returns CDR1 MNHEY and CDR2 SVGAGI. V gave up 2 bases and J gave up 3 bases, with 16 bases separating them. CDR3 sequence: CASSYTQIPADYGYTF. The CDR3 DNA follows: TGTGCCAGCAGTTACACACAAATACCAGCAGACTATGGCTACACCTTC.

The V call is TRBV6-1, the J call TRBJ1-1; no definite D call. CDR1 is MNHNS and CDR2 is SASEGT in the germline V gene. With 6 bases removed from V and 1 base from J, the gap between germline ends came to 9 bases. This CDR3 comprises 13 residues. The CDR3: CASRLDGNTEAFF. The CDR3 nucleotides read TGTGCCAGCAGACTGGACGGGAACACTGAAGCTTTCTTT.

The J gene is TRBJ1-5, the V gene TRBV19; D unresolved. Trimming removed 2 bases at V and 2 bases at J, with 13 bases between. Germline V gene data show CDR1 as LNHDA and CDR2 as SQIVND (reference sequence). The CDR3 totals 16 residues. CDR3 protein: CASSIWGAMGNQPQHF. The CDR3 bases are TGTGCCAGTAGTATATGGGGAGCCATGGGCAATCAGCCCCAGCATTTT.

V usage is TRBV7-9 and J usage is TRBJ2-1; unclear D gene. Deletions cut 1 base from V and 6 bases from J, with 16 bases between. Germline V CDR1 and CDR2: SEHNR, FQNEAQ (reference sequence). The CDR3 length is 16 residues. The CDR3 DNA follows: TGTGCCAGCAGCTTAGTAGGGCTAGAAGGAAGCAATGAGCAGTTCTTC. It encodes CASSLVGLEGSNEQFF.

The chain uses TRBV6-5 and TRBJ1-1, with D hard to call. Germline loops: CDR1 MNHEY, CDR2 SVGAGI. The V gene lost 5 bases and the J gene lost 5 bases, with 12 bases spanning the gap. The CDR3 consists of 13 residues. The CDR3: CASSPRRKTEAFF. The CDR3 region has the DNA TGTGCCAGCAGTCCGAGGCGAAAGACTGAAGCTTTCTTT.

Only a few counts were recorded for this clone. The gene calls are TRBV15 and TRBJ1-3; unclear D gene. Trimming took off 5 bases at V and 4 bases at J, with 12 bases between the two ends. The CDR3 spans 14 residues. The germline gives CDR1 LNHNV, CDR2 YYDKDF (reference sequence). In DNA form, the CDR3 reads TGTGCCACCAGCCCCCGGACCGGGGGAAACACCATATATTTT. It is translated as CATSPRTGGNTIYF.

The chain is built from TRBV27 and TRBJ2-7; 7 bases are a match to TRBD1. Germline CDR1 reads MNHEY; CDR2 reads SMNVEV (reference sequence). V lost 6 bases, J lost 5 bases, and 10 bases stayed unmatched. This CDR3 comprises 14 residues. The CDR3: CASRRIGTVDEQYF. The CDR3 region has the DNA TGTGCCAGCAGACGAATAGGGACAGTAGACGAGCAGTACTTC.

The chain is built from TRBV11-2 and TRBJ1-4, with D possibly TRBD1 on 5 matching bases. V was cut by 3 bases and J by 0 bases, with 11 bases left in between. The CDR3 length is 16 residues. The germline CDR1 and CDR2 sequences are SGHAT and FQNNGV. The CDR3 coding sequence is TGTGCCAGCAGCTTCGATACAGGTACAACTAATGAAAAACTGTTTTTT. Translated, it gives CASSFDTGTTNEKLFF.

The chain is built from TRBV5-1 and TRBJ1-1; 7 bases line up with TRBD1. With 4 bases clipped from V and 6 bases from J, the junction kept 9 bases outside the gene matches. The CDR3 is 14 amino acids. Per the germline V gene, CDR1 is SGHRS and CDR2 is YFSETQ. CDR3 nucleotides: TGCGCCAGCAGCGGACCGACAGGGTTCGCTGAAGCTTTCTTT. Amino acids: CASSGPTGFAEAFF.

This chain's CDR3 is CASSRDFRDTQYF. The CDR3 DNA reads TGCGCCAGCAGCCGAGATTTTCGCGATACGCAGTATTTT. The chain combines TRBV5-1 with TRBJ2-3; D is unresolved. The CDR3 is 13 residues long. The V end was cut by 4 bases, the J end by 6 bases, with 12 bases between. Germline V gene lookup returns CDR1 SGHRS and CDR2 YFSETQ.

The genes are TRBV7-9 and TRBJ1-4, with D hard to call. The germline V and J ends were trimmed by 4 bases and 14 bases, with 2 bases remaining between them. The CDR3 length is 8 residues. Germline CDR1 reads SEHNR; CDR2 reads FQNEAQ (reference sequence). The CDR3 reads CASSCLFF. The CDR3 DNA reads TGTGCCAGCAGCTGCCTGTTTTTT.